What follows are 27 T cell receptor beta chains derived from one specimen sequenced in a study of CD8+CD57+ T cells in acquired aplastic anemia. TCR beta VDJ and CDR3 profiles were obtained from a genomic DNA template. TCRdb re-called the reads through MiXCR, storing one row per CDR3 protein. The sample holds some 140,000 distinct CDR3 sequences; roughly 49% are singletons and the top ten take 10% to 15%. Only patients with CD8+CD57+ cell expansion on flow cytometry were chosen for sequencing. The material sequenced was sorted CD4+, CD8+, or CD8+CD57+ T cells (not recorded which) from PBMCs. The receptors come from a human donor with aplastic anemia.

The sample holds many counts of this clonotype. The chain combines TRBV2 with TRBJ2-1, with 9 bases aligning to TRBD2. CDR1 is SNHLY, CDR2 FYNNEI, per germline. CDR3 length equals 16 residues. V shed 3 bases and J 5 bases; nucleotides not matched to a gene: 8. The CDR3 DNA follows: TGTGCCAGCAGTGATCCAGCGGGGGGTATAGACAATGAGCAGTTCTTC. Translation gives CASSDPAGGIDNEQFF.

This clonotype was seen many times. This chain links TRBV19 with TRBJ2-7, with TRBD2 as a possible D gene (6 bases). Germline V CDR1 and CDR2: LNHDA, SQIVND (reference sequence). V was trimmed by 1 base and J by 6 bases, leaving 10 bases between them. This CDR3 has 13 residues. In DNA form, the CDR3 reads TGTGCCAGTAGTATAGTTCCCGGGGGCGAGCAGTACTTC. As protein: CASSIVPGGEQYF.

The rearrangement links TRBV6-5 to TRBJ1-5, with unresolved D. This CDR3 contains 15 residues. The V gene's germline CDR1 is MNHEY and CDR2 SVGAGI. V dropped 3 bases and J dropped 3 bases, with 12 bases sitting between them. The CDR3 is CASSYSGRSNQPQHF. Written as DNA, the CDR3 is TGTGCCAGCAGTTATTCCGGCCGATCCAATCAGCCCCAGCATTTT.

This clonotype came up once. The chain employs TRBV20-1 and TRBJ2-2; no clear D. Germline lookup yields CDR1 DFQATT and CDR2 SNEGSKA (reference sequence). V was trimmed by 5 bases and J by 1 base, leaving 2 bases between them. The CDR3 is 11 amino acids. CDR3: CSALNTGELFF. Written as DNA, the CDR3 is TGCAGTGCTCTGAACACCGGGGAGCTGTTTTTT.

This chain connects TRBV12-3 or TRBV12-4 to TRBJ1-5; perhaps TRBD1 as D (5 bases). The CDR3 loop spans 14 amino acids. V lost 0 bases and J 6 bases, leaving 9 bases between the germline ends. This chain's CDR3 is CASSLAGAPQPQHF. The CDR3 DNA reads as TGTGCCAGCAGTTTAGCAGGGGCCCCTCAGCCCCAGCATTTT.

CDR3 residues: CASSPLAGDTDTQYF. In DNA, the CDR3 is TGTGCCAGCAGCCCCCTTGCGGGGGACACAGATACGCAGTATTTT. The V and J genes are TRBV14 and TRBJ2-3; 7 nucleotides match TRBD2. CDR1 is SGHDN, CDR2 FVKESK, per germline. CDR3 size: 15 residues. With 4 bases clipped from V and 2 bases from J, the junction kept 6 bases outside the gene matches.

The chain is built from TRBV2 and TRBJ2-7, with D unclear. This CDR3 is built from 13 residues. The V end was cut by 9 bases, the J end by 6 bases, with 18 bases between. CDR1 and CDR2 (germline): SNHLY, FYNNEI. Written as DNA, the CDR3 is TGTGCCAGTAGTATGGTACCTCCCCTCGAGCAGTACTTC. Translation gives CASSMVPPLEQYF.

The chain has TRBV11-2 and TRBJ1-2; 9 nucleotides match TRBD1. This CDR3 contains 19 residues. V was pared by 4 bases and J by 4 bases, with 19 bases of the junction left unmatched. Germline CDR1 is SGHAT and CDR2 is FQNNGV. The CDR3: CASSSTLTGGTPRGYGYTF. The CDR3 DNA sequence: TGTGCCAGCAGCTCGACCCTAACAGGGGGCACTCCTCGGGGCTATGGCTACACCTTC.

This clonotype has a count of ten or more. The chain links TRBV9 to TRBJ1-1; D not certain. Trimming removed 0 bases from V and 1 base from J, with 10 bases in between. This CDR3 has 15 amino acids. Germline CDR1 and CDR2: SGDLS and YYNGEE. CDR3 DNA sequence: TGTGCCAGCAGCGTAGGAGGAGGCGGGAACACTGAAGCTTTCTTT. Translation gives CASSVGGGGNTEAFF.

This clonotype has at least ten counts. The V call is TRBV7-2, the J call TRBJ2-2; D unclear. The CDR3 consists of 15 residues. CDR1 is SGHTA and CDR2 is FQGNSA in the germline V gene. The ends were cut back, 3 bases at V and 5 bases at J, with 13 bases in the middle. This CDR3 is CASSLPTPETGELFF. DNA of the CDR3: TGTGCCAGCAGCTTGCCTACGCCGGAGACCGGGGAGCTGTTTTTT.

This clonotype showed up just a few times. The chain recombines TRBV15 with TRBJ2-5; no clear D. The CDR3 has 14 amino acids. CDR1 and CDR2 from the germline V gene are LNHNV and YYDKDF (reference sequence). Trimming left V 1 base short and J 0 bases short, with 6 bases between. CDR3 in DNA: TGTGCCACCAGCAGAGGCCAGAACCAAGAGACCCAGTACTTC. Translating it yields CATSRGQNQETQYF.

The J gene is TRBJ2-7, the V gene TRBV10-1; either TRBD1 or TRBD2 may supply D (5 bases each). This CDR3 contains 14 residues. Germline loops: CDR1 WNHNN, CDR2 SYGVQD (reference sequence). V was cut by 8 bases and J by 5 bases, with 19 bases left in between. The CDR3 DNA reads as TGCGCCAGCGGGGCCGATAGCGTACAAGACGAGCAGTACTTC. Translation: CASGADSVQDEQYF.

This chain links TRBV7-6 with TRBJ2-5; weak D call: TRBD2 (5 bases). The germline V gene encodes CDR1 SGHVS and CDR2 FNYEAQ. The length of the CDR3 is 13 residues. Trimming stripped 4 bases from V and 5 bases from J, with 11 bases between. This CDR3 reads CASSSGLIETQYF. The CDR3 nucleotides read TGTGCCAGCAGCTCTGGACTTATTGAGACCCAGTACTTC.

This rearrangement joins TRBV2 to TRBJ2-5, with D hard to call. Trimming took 7 bases from V and 7 from J, leaving 10 bases between them. Per the germline V gene, CDR1 is SNHLY and CDR2 is FYNNEI. The CDR3 runs 11 residues. The CDR3 DNA sequence: TGTGCCAGCACTGCGAAAGGGACCCAGTACTTC. Residues: CASTAKGTQYF.

As to this clonotype: Germline and junction disagree at one end, which may indicate a read error. The rearrangement joins TRBV10-2 to TRBJ1-6; 11 positions match TRBD1. CDR3 size: 14 residues. Germline assignment: CDR1 WSHSY and CDR2 SAAADI. CDR3 in DNA: TGCACCAGCAGTGGGACAGGGGGTAGTTCACCCCTCCACTTT. Protein product: CTSSGTGGSSPLHF.

The chain is built from TRBV12-3 or TRBV12-4 and TRBJ2-7; either TRBD1 or TRBD2 may fit D (6 bases each). CDR3 length: 15 amino acids. V shed 5 bases and J shed 2 bases, with 16 bases lying between them. CDR3 DNA: TGTGCCAGCAGTGATAGGGGGGAACGACCCTACGAGCAGTACTTC. Translating it yields CASSDRGERPYEQYF.

This clonotype was seen many times. This rearrangement joins TRBV4-2 to TRBJ2-3; 8 positions agree with TRBD2. The V segment lost 1 base and the J segment 1 base; nucleotides outside the gene matches: 7. Per the germline V gene, CDR1 is LGHNA and CDR2 is YNFKEQ. The CDR3 length is 17 residues. The CDR3 DNA is TGTGCCAGCAGCCAAGGCCAGGGACTAGGGGGCACAGATACGCAGTATTTT. It is translated as CASSQGQGLGGTDTQYF.

This clonotype was observed at least ten times. V gene TRBV5-6 combines with J gene TRBJ1-1, with no clear D. Germline CDR1 and CDR2: SGHDT and YYEEEE. V lost 2 bases and J lost 11, with 13 bases in between. CDR3 length: 12 amino acids. CDR3 coding DNA: TGTGCCAGCAGCTTTTCGGGGAACTCGGCTTTCTTT. Its translation is CASSFSGNSAFF.

J is TRBJ2-1 and V is TRBV20-1, with 7 bases that match TRBD2. This CDR3 has 13 amino acids. Germline CDR1 reads DFQATT; CDR2 reads SNEGSKA (reference sequence). V dropped 5 bases and J dropped 2; count of bases not matched to a gene: 3. The DNA of the CDR3 is TGCAGTGCTCAAGGGACTACCTACAATGAGCAGTTCTTC. Encoded protein: CSAQGTTYNEQFF.

The CDR3 DNA is TGTGCCAGCAGTTCGCGCCCGGGGACCCAGTACTTC. It codes for CASSSRPGTQYF. The chain joins TRBV11-2 to TRBJ2-5; D remains ambiguous. There are 12 residues in the CDR3. V lost 6 bases and J lost 7, with 12 bases in between. The germline V gene has CDR1 SGHAT and CDR2 FQNNGV.

The chain employs TRBV19 and TRBJ1-3, with TRBD1 identical over 7 bases. The length of the CDR3 is 15 residues. Looked up from germline, CDR1 is LNHDA and CDR2 is SQIVND (reference sequence). V lost 6 bases, J lost 8 bases, and 13 bases stayed unmatched. The CDR3 reads CASRPGTAGGDTIYF. The CDR3, as DNA: TGTGCCAGTAGGCCCGGGACAGCTGGAGGGGACACCATATATTTT.

This clonotype was recorded once. This chain connects TRBV2 to TRBJ1-1, with TRBD1 matching over 7 bases. The CDR3 covers 14 residues. Germline V gene sequence: CDR1 SNHLY, CDR2 FYNNEI. With V trimmed by 1 base and J by 4 bases, 3 bases remained unmatched. The CDR3 DNA sequence: TGTGCCAGCAGTGAAGGGGGGACAGCCACTGAAGCTTTCTTT. It translates to CASSEGGTATEAFF.

The V gene is TRBV7-9, the J gene TRBJ2-3; 7 bases align to TRBD2. Trimming removed 5 bases from V and 4 bases from J; junction bases left unmatched: 3. CDR1 SEHNR and CDR2 FQNEAQ come from the germline V gene (reference sequence). The CDR3 is made up of 13 amino acids. The CDR3 region has the DNA TGTGCCAGCAGCGGGAGGGAGGCAGATACGCAGTATTTT. It encodes CASSGREADTQYF.

The V gene is TRBV6-5, the J gene TRBJ2-1; possibly TRBD1 for D (5 bases). V lost 4 bases, J lost 8 bases, and 15 bases lay in between. Germline loops: CDR1 MNHEY, CDR2 SVGAGI. This CDR3 has 14 residues. The CDR3: CASSSAAGMDEQFF. CDR3 nucleotides: TGTGCCAGCAGTTCGGCGGCAGGGATGGATGAGCAGTTCTTC.

The chain joins TRBV10-3 to TRBJ2-6, with 13 bases matching TRBD2. Germline values: CDR1 ENHRY, CDR2 SYGVKD. CDR3 length equals 17 residues. The V and J ends lost 6 bases and 1 base, in that order; junction bases with no gene match: 3. The CDR3 loop reads CAISGLAGASGANVLTF. CDR3 DNA sequence: TGTGCCATCAGCGGACTAGCGGGAGCTTCTGGGGCCAACGTCCTGACTTTC.

The V gene is TRBV7-9, the J gene TRBJ1-4; D is unresolved. Germline V gives CDR1 SEHNR, CDR2 FQNEAQ (reference sequence). Trimming left V 3 bases short and J 8 bases short, with 10 bases between. The CDR3 is 13 amino acids. The CDR3 here is CASSFQRGEKLFF. As DNA, the CDR3 is TGTGCCAGCAGCTTCCAACGCGGAGAAAAACTGTTTTTT.

V is TRBV15 and J is TRBJ2-7; 7 bases agree with TRBD1. Trimming cost V 2 bases and J 3 bases; bases outside gene matches: 1. CDR3 length: 13 amino acids. The germline V gene has CDR1 LNHNV and CDR2 YYDKDF (reference sequence). The CDR3 loop reads CATSRRDSYEQYF. CDR3 coding DNA: TGTGCCACCAGCAGAAGGGACAGCTACGAGCAGTACTTC.